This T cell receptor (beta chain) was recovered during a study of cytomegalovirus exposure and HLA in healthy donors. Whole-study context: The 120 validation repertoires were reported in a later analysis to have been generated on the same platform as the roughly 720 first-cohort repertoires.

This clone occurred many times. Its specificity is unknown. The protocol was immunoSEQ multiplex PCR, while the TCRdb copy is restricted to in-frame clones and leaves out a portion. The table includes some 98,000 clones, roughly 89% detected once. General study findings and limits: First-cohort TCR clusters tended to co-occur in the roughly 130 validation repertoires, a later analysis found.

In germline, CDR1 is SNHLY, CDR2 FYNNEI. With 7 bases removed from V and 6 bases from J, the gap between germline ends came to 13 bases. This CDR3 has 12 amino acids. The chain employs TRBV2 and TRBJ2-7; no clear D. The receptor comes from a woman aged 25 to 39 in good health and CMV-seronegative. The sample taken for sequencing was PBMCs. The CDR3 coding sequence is TGTGCCAGCACCCTAGATAGCTCCGAGCAGTACTTC. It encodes CASTLDSSEQYF.